Here is one T cell receptor (beta chain) with its context. Generated by immunoSEQ multiplex PCR, the TCRdb table keeps only in-frame clones and is missing some. The data hold about 73,000 clones, with approximately 95% observed a single time. The data derive from a study of cytomegalovirus exposure and HLA in healthy donors. The sequence was collected from a man between 18 and 29 years old in good health and CMV-seronegative. Sequenced: PBMCs.

The CDR3 DNA reads as TGTGCCAGCGGGTGGGGCGCTGGGGCCAACGTCCTGACTTTC. Its translation is CASGWGAGANVLTF. The chain uses TRBV27 and TRBJ2-6; tentative D call: TRBD1 (5 bases). The germline CDR1 and CDR2 sequences are MNHEY and SMNVEV (reference sequence). The V end was cut by 8 bases, the J end by 2 bases, with 10 bases between. The CDR3 length is 14 residues.